The T cell receptor beta chain described here comes from a study of CD8 T cells in Susac syndrome. Study outcomes and limitations: An acknowledgment was made by the study that its TCR sequencing and HLA analysis involved relatively few individuals.

Reverse transcription of roughly 0.5 to 1 ug RNA was carried out with random hexamers. By means of immunoSEQ multiplex PCR, TCR beta CDR3 spanning 54 Vbeta and 13 Jbeta underwent amplification. One entry per CDR3 protein, called by TCRdb with MiXCR from the immunoSEQ multiplex PCR reads. This table holds approximately 65,000 distinct CDR3 sequences, around nine tenths found once. Peripheral blood CD8+ and CD4+ T cells were profiled by TCR beta sequencing. Healthy donors acted as controls, with matching for age and sex. The CDR3 is 16 residues long. Germline CDR1 and CDR2: SGHAT and FQNNGV. The ends lost 4 bases at V and 6 bases at J; junction bases unmatched: 7. Concerning this clonotype: The antigen remains undetermined.

The sequencing sample was made of CD8+ T cells from PBMCs. This chain links TRBV11-2 with TRBJ2-3; 13 positions match TRBD2. The sequence derives from a human donor in good health. CDR3 sequence: CASSSWTSGGLDTQYF. CDR3 coding DNA: TGTGCCAGCAGCTCCTGGACTAGCGGGGGTTTGGATACGCAGTATTTT.